These 9 T cell receptor beta chains were all obtained from the same sample, sequenced in a study of T cell responses to AZD1222 COVID-19 vaccine. Here immunoSEQ multiplex PCR was the method, and the copy in TCRdb shows in-frame clones only, minus some. The sample holds just under 100,000 clones, approximately 91% seen once. Sequencing was performed on peripheral blood, taken on day 0 of AZD1222 vaccination. Receptors originate from an adult in good health.

V is TRBV9 and J is TRBJ2-1; 7 bases align to TRBD1. CDR1 and CDR2 from the germline V gene are SGDLS and YYNGEE. This CDR3 has 16 residues. Losses at the gene ends were 3 bases for V and 2 bases for J; bases not matched to a gene: 8. The CDR3, as DNA: TGTGCCAGCAGCGCTCACAACAGGGGCACCTACAATGAGCAGTTCTTC. Translating gives CASSAHNRGTYNEQFF.

The chain carries TRBV9 and TRBJ1-6; 7 positions match TRBD1. V dropped 3 bases and J dropped 8; count of bases not matched to a gene: 11. The CDR3 has 16 amino acids. Germline V gives CDR1 SGDLS, CDR2 YYNGEE. The CDR3 DNA is TGTGCCAGCAGCGCCGGCCTGGGGAGGGGGCATTCACCCCTCCACTTT. Protein product: CASSAGLGRGHSPLHF.

A single count supports this clone. V is TRBV7-2 and J is TRBJ1-1; 7 bases fit TRBD1. Germline CDR1 and CDR2: SGHTA and FQGNSA. With 5 bases clipped from V and 3 bases from J, the junction kept 9 bases outside the gene matches. The CDR3 spans 15 residues. CDR3 nucleotides: TGTGCCAGCAGCGTCACAGGGGAGCCCTACACTGAAGCTTTCTTT. Translation: CASSVTGEPYTEAFF.

The J gene is TRBJ2-1, the V gene TRBV10-3; TRBD1 matches at 10 bases. The ends lost 3 bases at V and 7 bases at J; junction bases unmatched: 6. The CDR3 runs to 15 residues. Germline loops: CDR1 ENHRY, CDR2 SYGVKD. The CDR3 nucleotides are TGTGCCATCAGTGACCTATTGGGACAGGGGAATGAGCAGTTCTTC. Translated, it gives CAISDLLGQGNEQFF.

The DNA of the CDR3 is TGTGCCAGTAGACCCGGACGGACCTATAATTCACCCCTCCACTTT. Amino acid sequence: CASRPGRTYNSPLHF. The V and J genes are TRBV19 and TRBJ1-6; no reliable D call. Deletions cut 6 bases from V and 2 bases from J, with 11 bases between. The CDR3 spans 15 residues. Germline V CDR1 and CDR2: LNHDA, SQIVND (reference sequence).

The chain links TRBV12-3 or TRBV12-4 to TRBJ2-7, with TRBD2 as a possible D gene (5 bases). V lost 2 bases to trimming and J lost 6 bases, with 11 bases between them. This CDR3 has 13 residues. The CDR3 DNA sequence: TGTGCCAGCAGTTTATTTTCGGGGAGCGAGCAGTACTTC. It yields the protein CASSLFSGSEQYF.

As for this clone: The junction and the germline gene differ at one end; a read error may be behind it. This rearrangement joins TRBV29-1 to TRBJ2-1, with TRBD1 matching 10 bases. Looked up from germline, CDR1 is SQVTM and CDR2 is ANQGSEA. This CDR3 is built from 12 residues. The DNA of the CDR3 is TGCAGCGTCGAACCCCGGGGACAGGGGTTGCTCTTC. It yields the protein CSVEPRGQGLLF.

This sequence joins TRBV19 and TRBJ2-5; 13 bases are a match to TRBD2. V was clipped by 4 bases and J by 3 bases; unmatched bases: 8. The CDR3 contains 17 residues. Germline loops: CDR1 LNHDA, CDR2 SQIVND (reference sequence). Here the CDR3 DNA reads TGTGCCAGTAGTAAACTAGCGGGGGGGCCGAGAGAAGAGACCCAGTACTTC. This codes for CASSKLAGGPREETQYF.

This sequence joins TRBV9 and TRBJ2-1, with 8 nucleotides matching TRBD2. The germline V gene has CDR1 SGDLS and CDR2 YYNGEE. V was clipped by 4 bases and J by 7 bases; unmatched bases: 7. This CDR3 is built from 14 residues. The CDR3 region has the DNA TGTGCCAGCAGCTCCGGGGGGGATACTAATGAGCAGTTCTTC. Its protein product is CASSSGGDTNEQFF.